These 22 T cell receptor beta chains were sequenced from one sample in a study of OX40 agonist ivuxolimab in advanced cancers. Profiled with immunoSEQ multiplex PCR; TCRdb holds only in-frame clones, not every one. The sample includes about 64,000 clones, approximately 85% seen only once; the top ten take roughly 3.1%. The input for sequencing was CD4+ or CD8+ T cells sorted from blood, taken in a trial of the OX40 agonist ivuxolimab. The receptor source for this set is an adult with an advanced solid tumor such as melanoma, head and neck, liver or kidney cancer.

The V and J genes are TRBV5-1 and TRBJ1-2; 7 nucleotides agree with TRBD1. Germline CDR1 reads SGHRS; CDR2 reads YFSETQ. V trimming: 0 bases; J trimming: 7 bases; junction bases outside the gene matches: 3. This CDR3 has 13 residues. CDR3 protein: CASSLVQGSGYTF. The CDR3 DNA reads TGCGCCAGCAGCTTGGTACAGGGGAGTGGCTACACCTTC. Looking up the rest from reference TRBV5-1 and TRBJ1-2 gives the full variable domain: KAGVTQTPRYLIKTRGQQVTLSCSPISGHRSVSWYQQTPGQGLQFLFEYFSETQRNKGNFPGRFSGRQFSNSRSEMNVSTLELGDSALYLCASSLVQGSGYTFGSGTRLTVV.

The chain couples TRBV6-1 to TRBJ2-7, with 9 bases that match TRBD1. The V gene end was trimmed by 7 bases and the J gene end by 4 bases; junction bases not matched to a gene: 5. Looked up from germline, CDR1 is MNHNS and CDR2 is SASEGT. This CDR3 is built from 13 residues. The CDR3 nucleotides read TGTGCCAGCAACCGGGACAGGGTGTACGAGCAGTACTTC. Translating it yields CASNRDRVYEQYF.

This chain joins TRBV13 and TRBJ1-3; a weak D match, TRBD1 (6 bases). Trimming took 1 base from V and 0 from J, leaving 13 bases between them. Germline-derived CDR1 and CDR2 are PRHDT and FYEKMQ (reference sequence). The CDR3 is 17 residues long. The CDR3 DNA is TGTGCCAGCAGCTTAGCGGGGGACACCCACTCTGGAAACACCATATATTTT. Translating gives CASSLAGDTHSGNTIYF.

With regard to this clone: A read error may account for a junction end that differs from germline. V gene TRBV29-1 combines with J gene TRBJ1-3, with D perhaps matching TRBD1 (6 bases). Germline V gene sequence: CDR1 SQVTM, CDR2 ANQGSEA. This CDR3 region has 15 residues. The CDR3 spells CGVVPQGLRGNTIYF. The DNA of the CDR3 is TGCGGCGTAGTACCTCAGGGGCTACGCGGAAACACCATATATTTT. Based on the CDR3 plus reference TRBV29-1 and TRBJ1-3, the full variable domain is SAVISQKPSRDICQRGTSLTIQCQVDSQVTMMFWYRQQPGQSLTLIATANQGSEATYESGFVIDKFPISRPNLTFSTLTVSNMSPEDSSIYLCGVVPQGLRGNTIYFGEGSWLTVV.

The chain uses TRBV7-6 and TRBJ2-5, with D tentatively TRBD2 (6 bases). V was trimmed by 1 base and J by 5 bases, leaving 17 bases between them. The CDR3 contains 16 residues. The germline CDR1 and CDR2 sequences are SGHVS and FNYEAQ. The DNA of the CDR3 is TGTGCCAGCAGCTTAGAAACCCTCGGCGGGGCGGAGACCCAGTACTTC. Residues: CASSLETLGGAETQYF.

V gene TRBV21-1 combines with J gene TRBJ2-7; whether TRBD1, the table's D call, matches the DNA was not checked. TRBV21-1 is a documented pseudogene. The CDR3 is 16 amino acids. The DNA for the CDR3 is TGTGCCAGCAGCAAAGAGTCGACAGGTCAACACTACGAGCAGTACTTC. It encodes CASSKESTGQHYEQYF.

This chain links TRBV19 with TRBJ1-1; D is possibly TRBD1 (5 bases). CDR1 and CDR2 (germline): LNHDA, SQIVND (reference sequence). The V and J ends lost 5 bases and 5 bases respectively, with 18 bases between them. This CDR3 has 15 amino acids. CDR3 region: CASSSPGAVRTEAFF. The CDR3 DNA is TGTGCCAGTAGTTCCCCTGGGGCGGTACGAACTGAAGCTTTCTTT.

This clone was detected only once. The chain recombines TRBV27 with TRBJ2-1; 10 bases agree with TRBD2. V was clipped by 9 bases and J by 5 bases; unmatched bases: 13. The CDR3 extends over 16 amino acids. Per germline, CDR1 MNHEY and CDR2 SMNVEV (reference sequence). The CDR3 DNA follows: TGTGCCAGGATATTCGGACTAGCGGAGGAGAACAATGAGCAGTTCTTC. It encodes CARIFGLAEENNEQFF.

The genes are TRBV30 and TRBJ1-2; 7 nucleotides align to TRBD1. The germline gives CDR1 GTSNPN, CDR2 SVGIG (reference sequence). V lost 4 bases, J lost 3 bases, and 5 bases stayed unmatched. CDR3 size: 13 residues. This CDR3 is CAWTQGDYYGYTF. The CDR3 region has the DNA TGTGCCTGGACGCAGGGGGATTACTATGGCTACACCTTC.

The chain links TRBV28 to TRBJ1-5; the D gene is possibly TRBD1 (6 bases). Germline CDR1 is MDHEN and CDR2 is SYDVKM. Trimming removed 6 bases from V and 6 bases from J, with 15 bases in between. The CDR3 contains 14 residues. CDR3 protein: CASREARGSQPQHF. CDR3 sequence (DNA): TGTGCCAGCAGAGAGGCCAGGGGCTCTCAGCCCCAGCATTTT.

The chain joins TRBV28 to TRBJ1-6; 9 nucleotides line up with TRBD1. Germline trimming cut 4 bases from V and 6 bases from J; bases unmatched to any gene: 4. CDR3 length: 15 residues. Per germline, CDR1 MDHEN and CDR2 SYDVKM. The CDR3 loop reads CASSYNRGLNSPLHF. In nucleotides, the CDR3 is TGTGCCAGCAGTTACAACAGGGGGCTTAATTCACCCCTCCACTTT.

This chain uses TRBV5-4 with TRBJ2-4; TRBD2 matches at 8 bases. The CDR3 totals 15 residues. V shed 4 bases and J 8 bases; nucleotides not matched to a gene: 11. Germline V gene lookup returns CDR1 SGHNT and CDR2 YYREEE (reference sequence). The CDR3 protein is CASSPGGSGRDIQYF. CDR3 in DNA: TGTGCCAGCAGCCCCGGAGGGAGCGGGAGAGACATTCAGTACTTC.

This clone is medium-sized. The J gene is TRBJ1-5, the V gene TRBV7-8, with TRBD1 matching over 10 bases. The CDR3 extends over 14 amino acids. Germline CDR1 and CDR2: SGHVS and FQNEAQ. V lost 8 bases and J lost 6; bases outside the gene matches: 7. The DNA of the CDR3 is TGTGCCAGCGCTTTAGGGACAGGGGTTCAGCCCCAGCATTTT. Its translation: CASALGTGVQPQHF.

The chain employs TRBV6-5 and TRBJ2-7; possibly TRBD1 for D (6 bases). This CDR3 contains 14 residues. The germline V gene encodes CDR1 MNHEY and CDR2 SVGAGI. V was shortened by 6 bases and J by 0 bases, with 12 bases between the two germline ends. CDR3: CASRKEQGSYEQYF. The CDR3 DNA follows: TGTGCCAGCAGGAAAGAACAGGGCTCCTACGAGCAGTACTTC.

The chain has TRBV5-1 and TRBJ1-1; 12 nucleotides agree with TRBD1. CDR3 size: 13 residues. Unmatched junction bases numbered 3, after V lost 4 bases and J lost 8 bases. CDR1 SGHRS and CDR2 YFSETQ come from the germline V gene. The CDR3 loop reads CASSPGTGGEAFF. CDR3 DNA sequence: TGCGCCAGCAGCCCCGGGACAGGGGGCGAAGCTTTCTTT.

The V and J genes are TRBV2 and TRBJ2-2; a possible D gene is TRBD2 (7 bases). Trimming took 6 bases from V and 5 from J, leaving 13 bases between them. CDR3 size: 14 residues. CDR1 is SNHLY, CDR2 FYNNEI, per germline. The CDR3 loop reads CASRRGGSTGELFF. CDR3 bases: TGTGCCAGCAGGAGGGGGGGCAGTACCGGGGAGCTGTTTTTT.

This clone has just a few counts. This chain uses TRBV5-6 with TRBJ1-6; 12 bases fit TRBD1. This CDR3 contains 15 residues. Looked up from germline, CDR1 is SGHDT and CDR2 is YYEEEE. The ends lost 3 bases at V and 9 bases at J; junction bases unmatched: 4. CDR3 amino acids: CASSSGTGGGSPLHF. The DNA for the CDR3 is TGTGCCAGCAGCTCGGGGACAGGGGGCGGTTCACCCCTCCACTTT.

V is TRBV27 and J is TRBJ1-3; 9 bases agree with TRBD1. This CDR3 region has 17 residues. Trimming removed 5 bases from V and 1 base from J; junction bases left unmatched: 9. Germline CDR1 MNHEY, CDR2 SMNVEV (reference sequence). For the CDR3, the DNA is TGTGCCAGCAGTCAGACAGGGGGGTTGCATTCTGGAAACACCATATATTTT. Translating it yields CASSQTGGLHSGNTIYF.

This chain connects TRBV28 to TRBJ1-2, with 7 bases aligning to TRBD1. With 3 bases clipped from V and 5 bases from J, the junction kept 9 bases outside the gene matches. Germline V lookup: CDR1 MDHEN, CDR2 SYDVKM. This CDR3 contains 15 residues. This CDR3 is CASSFFRQGEYGYTF. The CDR3 DNA is TGTGCCAGCAGTTTTTTCAGACAGGGAGAATATGGCTACACCTTC.

V is TRBV4-2 and J is TRBJ1-2, with D possibly matching TRBD1 (5 bases). Germline lookup yields CDR1 LGHNA and CDR2 YNFKEQ. V lost 0 bases, J lost 8 bases, and 16 bases lay in between. This CDR3 is built from 15 residues. The CDR3 spells CASSQDRTGSEGYTF. DNA of the CDR3: TGTGCCAGCAGCCAAGATCGAACAGGATCTGAGGGCTACACCTTC.

The rearrangement links TRBV6-6 to TRBJ1-6, with D maybe TRBD1 (6 bases). The CDR3 sequence is 14 residues long. The ends were cut back, 6 bases at V and 9 bases at J, with 15 bases in the middle. The germline V gene encodes CDR1 MNHNY and CDR2 SVGAGI (reference sequence). The CDR3 spells CASSQDRMGSPLHF. CDR3 DNA sequence: TGTGCCAGCAGCCAGGACAGAATGGGTTCACCCCTCCACTTT.

The V gene is TRBV7-2, the J gene TRBJ1-1; 7 bases match TRBD1. The CDR3 has 15 residues. Per germline, CDR1 SGHTA and CDR2 FQGNSA. Unmatched junction bases numbered 7, after V lost 6 bases and J lost 0 bases. The CDR3 loop reads CASRLRGPLNTEAFF. The DNA of the CDR3 is TGTGCCAGCAGGTTAAGGGGGCCCCTGAACACTGAAGCTTTCTTT.